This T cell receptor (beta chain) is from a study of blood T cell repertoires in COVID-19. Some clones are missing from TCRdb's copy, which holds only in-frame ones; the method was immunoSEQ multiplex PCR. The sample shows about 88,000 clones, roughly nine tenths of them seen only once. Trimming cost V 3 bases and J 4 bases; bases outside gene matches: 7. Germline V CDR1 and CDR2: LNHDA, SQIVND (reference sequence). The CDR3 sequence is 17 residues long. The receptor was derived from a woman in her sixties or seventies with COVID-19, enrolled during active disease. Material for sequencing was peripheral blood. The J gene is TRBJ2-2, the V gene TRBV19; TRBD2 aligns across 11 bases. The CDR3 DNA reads TGTGCCAGTAGTATTATACTAGCGGGGGCCCTCACCGGGGAGCTGTTTTTT. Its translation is CASSIILAGALTGELFF.